This TCR beta chain was retrieved from a study of blood T cell repertoires in COVID-19. CDR1 is MRHNA, CDR2 SNTAGT, per germline. This CDR3 is built from 14 residues. V lost 6 bases, J lost 4 bases, and 13 bases lay in between. Profiled with immunoSEQ multiplex PCR; TCRdb holds only in-frame clones, not every one. The sample records almost 250,000 clones, around nine tenths being singletons. The sequenced sample consisted of PBMCs or T cells enriched from blood (not recorded which). V usage is TRBV6-4 and J usage is TRBJ1-3; TRBD1 is a possible D gene (6 bases). The sequence derives from a woman in her twenties or thirties who had recovered from COVID-19. CDR3 nucleotides: TGTGCCAGCAGCTTGGGACAACACGGAAACACCATATATTTT. This gives the protein CASSLGQHGNTIYF.